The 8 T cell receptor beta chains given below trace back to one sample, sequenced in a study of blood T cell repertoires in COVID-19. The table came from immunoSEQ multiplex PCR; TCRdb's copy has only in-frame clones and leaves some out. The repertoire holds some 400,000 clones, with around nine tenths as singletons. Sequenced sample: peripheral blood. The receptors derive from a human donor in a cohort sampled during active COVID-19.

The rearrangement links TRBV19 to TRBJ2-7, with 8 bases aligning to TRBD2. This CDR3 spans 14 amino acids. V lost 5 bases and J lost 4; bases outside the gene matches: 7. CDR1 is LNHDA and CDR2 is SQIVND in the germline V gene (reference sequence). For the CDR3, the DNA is TGTGCCAGTAGTCCCCAACGGGGGGGGTACGAGCAGTACTTC. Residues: CASSPQRGGYEQYF.

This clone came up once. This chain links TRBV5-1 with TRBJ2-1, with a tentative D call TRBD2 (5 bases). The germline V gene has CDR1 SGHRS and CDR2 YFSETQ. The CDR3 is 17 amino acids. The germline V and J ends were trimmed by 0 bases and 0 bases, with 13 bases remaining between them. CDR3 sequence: CASSLGSIASSYNEQFF. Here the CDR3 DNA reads TGCGCCAGCAGCTTGGGTAGCATAGCGAGCTCCTACAATGAGCAGTTCTTC.

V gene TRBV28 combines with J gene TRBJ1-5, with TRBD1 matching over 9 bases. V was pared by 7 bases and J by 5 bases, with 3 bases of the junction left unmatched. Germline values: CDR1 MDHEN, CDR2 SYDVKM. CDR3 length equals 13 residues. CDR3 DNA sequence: TGTGCCAGCACCGACAGGGGGGATCAGCCCCAGCATTTT. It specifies CASTDRGDQPQHF. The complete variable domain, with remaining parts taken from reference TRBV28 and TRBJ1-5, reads DVKVTQSSRYLVKRTGEKVFLECVQDMDHENMFWYRQDPGLGLRLIYFSYDVKMKEKGDIPEGYSVSREKKERFSLILESASTNQTSMYLCASTDRGDQPQHFGDGTRLSIL.

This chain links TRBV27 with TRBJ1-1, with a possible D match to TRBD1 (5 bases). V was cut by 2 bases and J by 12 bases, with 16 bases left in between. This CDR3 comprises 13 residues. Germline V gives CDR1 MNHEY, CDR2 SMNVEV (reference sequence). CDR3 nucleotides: TGTGCCAGCAGTTTAGTTCTGGGGCTAATAACTTTCTTT. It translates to CASSLVLGLITFF.

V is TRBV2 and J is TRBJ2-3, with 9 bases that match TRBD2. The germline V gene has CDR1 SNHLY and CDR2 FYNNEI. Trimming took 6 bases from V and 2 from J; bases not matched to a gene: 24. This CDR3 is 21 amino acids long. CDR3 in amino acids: CASSGTGLWAGGPSLTDTQYF. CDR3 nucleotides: TGTGCCAGCAGCGGGACGGGATTGTGGGCGGGAGGGCCTTCCCTCACAGATACGCAGTATTTT. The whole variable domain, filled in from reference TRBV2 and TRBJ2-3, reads EPEVTQTPSHQVTQMGQEVILRCVPISNHLYFYWYRQILGQKVEFLVSFYNNEISEKSEIFDDQFSVERPDGSNFTLKIRSTKLEDSAMYFCASSGTGLWAGGPSLTDTQYFGPGTRLTVL.

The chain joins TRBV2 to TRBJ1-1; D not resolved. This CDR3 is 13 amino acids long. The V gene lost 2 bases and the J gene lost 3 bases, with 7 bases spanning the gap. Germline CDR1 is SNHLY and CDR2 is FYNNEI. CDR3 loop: CASSERRYTEAFF. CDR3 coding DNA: TGTGCCAGCAGTGAACGGAGATACACTGAAGCTTTCTTT.

The CDR3 region has the DNA TGTGCCAGCAGCTTAGTACGCGGGGGGAACAATGAGCAGTTCTTC. The encoded protein is CASSLVRGGNNEQFF. The V call is TRBV11-2, the J call TRBJ2-1; 8 bases are shared with TRBD2. Losses at the gene ends were 1 base for V and 5 bases for J; bases not matched to a gene: 4. Per the germline V gene, CDR1 is SGHAT and CDR2 is FQNNGV. The CDR3 is 15 amino acids.

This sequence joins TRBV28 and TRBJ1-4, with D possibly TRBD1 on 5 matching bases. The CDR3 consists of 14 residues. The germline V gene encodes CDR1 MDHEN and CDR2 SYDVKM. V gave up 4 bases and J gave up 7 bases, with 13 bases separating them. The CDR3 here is CASSSGSLVEKLFF. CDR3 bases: TGTGCCAGCAGTTCAGGGTCCCTGGTTGAAAAACTGTTTTTT.